The 13 T cell receptor beta chains given below trace back to one sample, sequenced in a study of identical twins. TCRdb re-called the 5' RACE reads with MiXCR, one entry per CDR3 protein. The sample has about 890,000 distinct CDR3 sequences, approximately 13% seen once. The same sample was also studied in work on yellow fever vaccine responses in identical twins.

The specimen was PBMCs. The receptors come from a woman aged 18-30 years in good health.

This clonotype occurred a few times. The chain joins TRBV7-2 to TRBJ2-2, with D perhaps given as TRBD1 or TRBD2 (6 bases each). CDR1 and CDR2 from the germline V gene are SGHTA and FQGNSA. The CDR3 extends over 15 amino acids. V gave up 3 bases and J gave up 6 bases, with 14 bases separating them. CDR3 sequence: CASSLGQGRSGELFF. For the CDR3, the DNA is TGTGCCAGCAGCTTGGGCCAGGGGAGGTCCGGGGAGCTGTTTTTT.

This clonotype was observed many times. The CDR3 sequence is CASSDNRHTGELFF. The CDR3 DNA reads as TGTGCCAGCAGTGACAACAGACACACCGGGGAGCTGTTTTTT. The V gene is TRBV6-1, the J gene TRBJ2-2; no reliable D call. This CDR3 comprises 14 residues. Germline-derived CDR1 and CDR2 are MNHNS and SASEGT. Trimming removed 3 bases from V and 3 bases from J, with 8 bases in between.

This chain connects TRBV4-1 to TRBJ2-5; 13 bases map to TRBD2. The CDR3 has 19 residues. Germline CDR1 and CDR2: MGHRA and YSYEKL. V lost 0 bases and J lost 1; bases outside the gene matches: 8. The CDR3 region has the DNA TGCGCCAGCAGCCAAGATACGGGACTAGCGGGATCGTCCCAAGAGACCCAGTACTTC. It yields the protein CASSQDTGLAGSSQETQYF.

This clonotype was seen ten or more times. The chain links TRBV27 to TRBJ1-6, with a possible D match to TRBD1 (5 bases). The CDR3 consists of 17 residues. The V gene's germline CDR1 is MNHEY and CDR2 SMNVEV (reference sequence). V lost 5 bases and J lost 6, with 20 bases in between. CDR3 amino acids: CASSPPPTGTINSPLHF. In nucleotides, the CDR3 is TGTGCCAGCAGTCCTCCCCCCACCGGGACTATTAATTCACCCCTCCACTTT.

This clonotype was seen only a few times. The chain is built from TRBV29-1 and TRBJ2-7; 7 positions agree with TRBD2. The CDR3 spans 14 residues. Germline V gives CDR1 SQVTM, CDR2 ANQGSEA. Losses at the gene ends were 1 base for V and 5 bases for J; bases not matched to a gene: 8. The CDR3 is CSVEGGRIPNEQYF. DNA for the CDR3: TGCAGCGTTGAAGGCGGGAGAATCCCCAACGAGCAGTACTTC.

This clonotype came up a few times. The chain recombines TRBV10-3 with TRBJ2-1; unclear D gene. CDR1 is ENHRY, CDR2 SYGVKD, per germline. The CDR3 is 13 residues long. The ends were cut back, 2 bases at V and 10 bases at J, with 12 bases in the middle. CDR3 nucleotide sequence: TGTGCCATCAGTGAGGGAAGGGTCGTGGAGCAGTTCTTC. Protein sequence: CAISEGRVVEQFF.

The V gene is TRBV2, the J gene TRBJ2-1; TRBD2 agrees at 7 bases. The CDR3 totals 15 residues. Trimming at V came to 3 bases and at J to 4 bases, leaving 6 bases not matched to a gene. CDR1 is SNHLY, CDR2 FYNNEI, per germline. As DNA, the CDR3 is TGTGCCAGCAGTGATGTCCTAGCGGCGTACAATGAGCAGTTCTTC. Its protein is CASSDVLAAYNEQFF.

The J gene is TRBJ2-1, the V gene TRBV20-1; 11 nucleotides agree with TRBD2. The germline V gene has CDR1 DFQATT and CDR2 SNEGSKA (reference sequence). V shed 2 bases, J shed 7 bases, and the junction held 7 bases outside the gene matches. The CDR3 is made up of 15 amino acids. CDR3 DNA: TGCAGTGCTAGACGGACTAGCGGGTTGGGGAATGAGCAGTTCTTC. It encodes CSARRTSGLGNEQFF.

This clonotype was observed at least ten times. V gene TRBV5-1 combines with J gene TRBJ1-1; 12 bases agree with TRBD1. This CDR3 has 16 amino acids. Per germline, CDR1 SGHRS and CDR2 YFSETQ. J lost 4 bases, V lost 4 bases, and 8 bases had no gene match. The CDR3 reads CASSPGTGGRGTEAFF. The CDR3 nucleotides are TGCGCCAGCAGCCCGGGGACAGGGGGCAGGGGCACTGAAGCTTTCTTT.

The DNA of the CDR3 is TGTGCCTATGGACTAGCGGGGGGATATGAGCAGTTCTTC. This sequence encodes CAYGLAGGYEQFF. This chain links TRBV15 with TRBJ2-1, with 14 bases that match TRBD2. V dropped 11 bases and J dropped 8; count of bases not matched to a gene: 5. CDR1 is LNHNV, CDR2 YYDKDF, per germline (reference sequence). CDR3 size: 13 residues.

In its sample, this clonotype was seen many times. V and J are TRBV28 and TRBJ2-3; TRBD2 matches at 12 bases. The CDR3 totals 16 residues. Losses at the gene ends were 4 bases for V and 1 base for J; bases not matched to a gene: 3. The germline V gene encodes CDR1 MDHEN and CDR2 SYDVKM. The CDR3 DNA sequence: TGTGCCAGCAGTTCCCGACTAGCGGGAGGCACAGATACGCAGTATTTT. It translates to CASSSRLAGGTDTQYF.

The table lists this clonotype with a few counts. This rearrangement joins TRBV9 to TRBJ2-2; the match to TRBD1 covers 12 bases. After removal of 0 bases from V and 4 bases from J, the junction contained 7 bases not matched to a gene. Germline CDR1 reads SGDLS; CDR2 reads YYNGEE. CDR3 length equals 18 residues. Here the CDR3 DNA reads TGTGCCAGCAGCGTAGCTATTCCGGGACAGGGGGCCACCGGGGAGCTGTTTTTT. Protein: CASSVAIPGQGATGELFF.

This clonotype was counted a few times. The rearrangement joins TRBV7-9 to TRBJ1-4; D is perhaps TRBD1 (5 bases). Deletions cut 5 bases from V and 7 bases from J, with 17 bases between. Germline V gene data show CDR1 as SEHNR and CDR2 as FQNEAQ (reference sequence). This CDR3 is 15 amino acids long. The CDR3 DNA sequence: TGTGCCAGCAGCCCAGGGACCCTCGGGGGTGAAAAACTGTTTTTT. Translated: CASSPGTLGGEKLFF.